This T cell receptor (beta chain) was retrieved from a study of T cell changes during pregnancy in multiple sclerosis. Profiled with immunoSEQ multiplex PCR; TCRdb holds only in-frame clones, not every one. In the table there are about 89,000 clones, around 94% of which are singletons. This CDR3 region has 13 residues. Germline values: CDR1 LNHDA, CDR2 SQIVND (reference sequence). V was clipped by 3 bases and J by 7 bases, with 10 bases between them. Here the sequenced sample was peripheral blood, taken after pregnancy. The chain has TRBV19 and TRBJ2-1, with no clear D. This receptor was obtained from a female donor in good health, enrolled as a control in a pregnancy study. As DNA, the CDR3 is TGTGCCAGTAGTATTGGCTTCAAGAATGAGCAGTTCTTC. It yields the protein CASSIGFKNEQFF.